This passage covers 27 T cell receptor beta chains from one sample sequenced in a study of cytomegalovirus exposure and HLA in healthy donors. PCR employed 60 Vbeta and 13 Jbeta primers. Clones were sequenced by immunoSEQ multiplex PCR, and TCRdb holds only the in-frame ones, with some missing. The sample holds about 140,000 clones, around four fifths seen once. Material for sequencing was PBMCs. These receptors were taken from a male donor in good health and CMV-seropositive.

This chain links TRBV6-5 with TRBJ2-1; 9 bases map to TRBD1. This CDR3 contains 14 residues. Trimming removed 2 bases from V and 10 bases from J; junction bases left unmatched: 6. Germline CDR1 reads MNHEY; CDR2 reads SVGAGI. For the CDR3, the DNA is TGTGCCAGCAGTTACGGGGACAGGGTGGGGGAGCAGTTCTTC. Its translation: CASSYGDRVGEQFF.

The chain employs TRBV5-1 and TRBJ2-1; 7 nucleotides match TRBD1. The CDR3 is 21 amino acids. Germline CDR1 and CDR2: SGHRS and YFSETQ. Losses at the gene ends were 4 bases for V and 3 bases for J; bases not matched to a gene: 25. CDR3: CASSGTRGQSPIGEFYNEQFF. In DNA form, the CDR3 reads TGCGCCAGCAGCGGGACCCGGGGACAGTCCCCTATCGGCGAGTTCTACAATGAGCAGTTCTTC.

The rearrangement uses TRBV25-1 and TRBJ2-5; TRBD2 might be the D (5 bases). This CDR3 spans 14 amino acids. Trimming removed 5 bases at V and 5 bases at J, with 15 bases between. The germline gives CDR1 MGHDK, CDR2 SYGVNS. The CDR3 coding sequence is TGTGCCAGCAGTCAGGCGGGTGTTATTGAGACCCAGTACTTC. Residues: CASSQAGVIETQYF.

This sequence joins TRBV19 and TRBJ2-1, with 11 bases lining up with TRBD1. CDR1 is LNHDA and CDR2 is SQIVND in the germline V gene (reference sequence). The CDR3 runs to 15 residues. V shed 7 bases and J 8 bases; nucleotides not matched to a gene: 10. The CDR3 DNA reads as TGTGCCAGTACCCCGGGACAGGGGGGACTGTATGAGCAGTTCTTC. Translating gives CASTPGQGGLYEQFF.

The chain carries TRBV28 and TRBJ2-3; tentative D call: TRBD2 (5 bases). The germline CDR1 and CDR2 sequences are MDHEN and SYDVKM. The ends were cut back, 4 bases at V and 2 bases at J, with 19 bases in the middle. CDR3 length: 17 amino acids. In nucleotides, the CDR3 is TGTGCCAGCAGTTGGCGTGGGAGCAAACCCCCCACAGATACGCAGTATTTT. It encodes CASSWRGSKPPTDTQYF. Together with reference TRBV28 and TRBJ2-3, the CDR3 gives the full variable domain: DVKVTQSSRYLVKRTGEKVFLECVQDMDHENMFWYRQDPGLGLRLIYFSYDVKMKEKGDIPEGYSVSREKKERFSLILESASTNQTSMYLCASSWRGSKPPTDTQYFGPGTRLTVL.

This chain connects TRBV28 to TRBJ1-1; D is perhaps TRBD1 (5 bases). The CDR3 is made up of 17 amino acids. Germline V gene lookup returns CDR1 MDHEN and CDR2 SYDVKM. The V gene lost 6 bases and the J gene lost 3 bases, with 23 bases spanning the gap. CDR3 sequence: CASRPPGGSFRDTEAFF. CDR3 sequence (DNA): TGTGCCAGCAGGCCCCCGGGGGGGTCGTTTCGAGACACTGAAGCTTTCTTT. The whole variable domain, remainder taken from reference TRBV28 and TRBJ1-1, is DVKVTQSSRYLVKRTGEKVFLECVQDMDHENMFWYRQDPGLGLRLIYFSYDVKMKEKGDIPEGYSVSREKKERFSLILESASTNQTSMYLCASRPPGGSFRDTEAFFGQGTRLTVV.

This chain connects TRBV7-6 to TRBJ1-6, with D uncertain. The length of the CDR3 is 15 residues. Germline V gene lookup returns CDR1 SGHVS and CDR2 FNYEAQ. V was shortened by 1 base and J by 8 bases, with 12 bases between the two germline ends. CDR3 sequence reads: CASSLGGSQYSPLHF. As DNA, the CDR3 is TGTGCCAGCAGCTTAGGAGGCAGCCAATATTCACCCCTCCACTTT.

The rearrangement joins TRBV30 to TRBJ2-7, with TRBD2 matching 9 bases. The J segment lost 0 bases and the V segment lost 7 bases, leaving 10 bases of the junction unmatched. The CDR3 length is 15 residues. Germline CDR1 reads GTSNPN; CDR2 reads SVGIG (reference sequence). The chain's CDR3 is CASQREVGSSYEQYF. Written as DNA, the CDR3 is TGTGCCTCACAGCGGGAGGTGGGTAGCTCCTACGAGCAGTACTTC.

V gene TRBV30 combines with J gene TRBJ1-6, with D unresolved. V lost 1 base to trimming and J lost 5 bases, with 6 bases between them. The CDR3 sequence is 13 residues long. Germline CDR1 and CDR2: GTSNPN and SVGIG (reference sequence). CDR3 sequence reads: CAWSARDNSPLHF. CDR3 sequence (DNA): TGTGCCTGGAGTGCGCGGGATAATTCACCCCTCCACTTT.

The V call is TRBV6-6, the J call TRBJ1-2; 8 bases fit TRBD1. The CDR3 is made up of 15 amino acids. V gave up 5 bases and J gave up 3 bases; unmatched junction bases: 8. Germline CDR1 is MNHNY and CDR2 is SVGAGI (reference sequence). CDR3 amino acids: CASSGQGGVHYGYTF. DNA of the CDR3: TGTGCCAGCAGTGGACAGGGAGGTGTTCACTATGGCTACACCTTC.

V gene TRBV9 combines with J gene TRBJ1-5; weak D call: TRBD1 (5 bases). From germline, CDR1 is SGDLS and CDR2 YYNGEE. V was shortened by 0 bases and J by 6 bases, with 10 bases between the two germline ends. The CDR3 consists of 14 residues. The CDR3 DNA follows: TGTGCCAGCAGCGTAGGTCAGGGTGGTCAGCCCCAGCATTTT. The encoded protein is CASSVGQGGQPQHF. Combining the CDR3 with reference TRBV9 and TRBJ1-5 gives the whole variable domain DSGVTQTPKHLITATGQRVTLRCSPRSGDLSVYWYQQSLDQGLQFLIQYYNGEERAKGNILERFSAQQFPDLHSELNLSSLELGDSALYFCASSVGQGGQPQHFGDGTRLSIL.

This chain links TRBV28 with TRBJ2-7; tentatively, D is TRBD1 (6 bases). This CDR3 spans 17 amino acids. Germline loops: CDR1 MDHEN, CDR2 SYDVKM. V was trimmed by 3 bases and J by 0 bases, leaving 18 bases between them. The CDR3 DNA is TGTGCCAGCAGTTTTCGCGCGGCCCCAGGGGACTCCTACGAGCAGTACTTC. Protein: CASSFRAAPGDSYEQYF.

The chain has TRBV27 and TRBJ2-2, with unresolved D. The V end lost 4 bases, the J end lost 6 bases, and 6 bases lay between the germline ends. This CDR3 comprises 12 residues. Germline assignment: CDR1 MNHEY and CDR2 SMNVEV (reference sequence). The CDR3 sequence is CASSYLSGELFF. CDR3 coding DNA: TGTGCCAGCAGTTATCTATCCGGGGAGCTGTTTTTT.

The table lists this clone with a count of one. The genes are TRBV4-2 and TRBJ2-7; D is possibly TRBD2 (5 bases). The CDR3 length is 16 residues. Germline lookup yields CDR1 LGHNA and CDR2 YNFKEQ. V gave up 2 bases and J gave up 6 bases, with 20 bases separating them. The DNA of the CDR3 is TGTGCCAGCAGCCAACATGCGGGTTCTCAGGCCGGCGAGCAGTACTTC. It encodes CASSQHAGSQAGEQYF.

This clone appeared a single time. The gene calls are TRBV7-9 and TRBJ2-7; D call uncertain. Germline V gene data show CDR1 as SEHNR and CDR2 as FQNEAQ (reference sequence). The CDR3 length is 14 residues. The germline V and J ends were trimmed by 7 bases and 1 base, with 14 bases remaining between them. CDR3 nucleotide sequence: TGTGCCAGCACCAGCCCCACTATTTCCTACGAGCAGTACTTC. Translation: CASTSPTISYEQYF.

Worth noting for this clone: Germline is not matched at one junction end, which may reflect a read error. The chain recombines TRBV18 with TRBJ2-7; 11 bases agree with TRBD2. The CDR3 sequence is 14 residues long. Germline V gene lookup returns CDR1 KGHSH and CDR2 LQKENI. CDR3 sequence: CASSPLAGVDEQYF. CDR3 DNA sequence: TGTGCCAGCTCGCCACTAGCGGGAGTCGACGAGCAGTACTTC.

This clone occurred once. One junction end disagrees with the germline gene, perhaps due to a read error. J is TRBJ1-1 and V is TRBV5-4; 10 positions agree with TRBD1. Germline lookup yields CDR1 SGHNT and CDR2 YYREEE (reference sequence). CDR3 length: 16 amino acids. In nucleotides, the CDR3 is TGTGCCAGCAGCTCGTCTGGGACAGGGGCGAACGCTGAAGCTTTCTTT. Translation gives CASSSSGTGANAEAFF.

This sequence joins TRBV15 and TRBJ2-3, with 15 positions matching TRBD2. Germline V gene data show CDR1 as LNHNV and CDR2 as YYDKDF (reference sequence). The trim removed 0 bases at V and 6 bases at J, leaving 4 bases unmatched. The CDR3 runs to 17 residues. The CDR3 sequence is CATSRDGTSGGWDTQYF. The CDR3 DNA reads TGTGCCACCAGCAGAGATGGGACTAGCGGGGGGTGGGATACGCAGTATTTT.

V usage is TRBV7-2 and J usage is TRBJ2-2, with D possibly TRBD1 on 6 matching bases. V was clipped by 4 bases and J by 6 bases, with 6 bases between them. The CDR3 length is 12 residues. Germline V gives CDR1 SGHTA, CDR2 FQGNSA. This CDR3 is CASSWGPGELFF. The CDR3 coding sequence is TGTGCCAGCAGCTGGGGGCCCGGGGAGCTGTTTTTT.

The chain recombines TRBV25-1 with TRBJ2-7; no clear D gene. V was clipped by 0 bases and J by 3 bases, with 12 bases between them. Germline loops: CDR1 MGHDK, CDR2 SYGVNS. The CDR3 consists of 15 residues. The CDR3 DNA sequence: TGTGCCAGCAGTGAATATAAGGAACTAAACTACGAGCAGTACTTC. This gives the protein CASSEYKELNYEQYF.

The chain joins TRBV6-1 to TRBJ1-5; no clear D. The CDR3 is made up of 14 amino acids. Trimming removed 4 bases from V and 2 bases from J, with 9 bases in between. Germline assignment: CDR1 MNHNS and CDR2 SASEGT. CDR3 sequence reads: CASSGGPGNQPQHF. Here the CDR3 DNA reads TGTGCCAGCAGTGGAGGGCCGGGCAATCAGCCCCAGCATTTT.

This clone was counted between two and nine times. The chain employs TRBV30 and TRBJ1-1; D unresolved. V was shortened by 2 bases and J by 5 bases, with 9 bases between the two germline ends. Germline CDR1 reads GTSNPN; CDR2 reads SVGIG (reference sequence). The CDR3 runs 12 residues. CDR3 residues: CAWSLGETEAFF. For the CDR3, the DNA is TGTGCCTGGAGTCTGGGAGAGACTGAAGCTTTCTTT.

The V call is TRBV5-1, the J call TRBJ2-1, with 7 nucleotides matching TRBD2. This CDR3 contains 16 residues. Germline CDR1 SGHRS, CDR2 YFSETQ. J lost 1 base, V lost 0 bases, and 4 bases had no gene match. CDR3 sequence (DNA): TGCGCCAGCAGCTTGGGCCTAGCGGTATCCTACAATGAGCAGTTCTTC. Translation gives CASSLGLAVSYNEQFF.

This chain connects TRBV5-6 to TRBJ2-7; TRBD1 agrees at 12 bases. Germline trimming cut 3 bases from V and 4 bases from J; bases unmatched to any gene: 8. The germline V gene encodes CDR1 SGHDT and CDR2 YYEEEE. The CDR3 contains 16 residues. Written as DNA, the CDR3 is TGTGCCAGCAGCTCCATCCGGGACAGGGGGCTGTACGAGCAGTACTTC. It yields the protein CASSSIRDRGLYEQYF.

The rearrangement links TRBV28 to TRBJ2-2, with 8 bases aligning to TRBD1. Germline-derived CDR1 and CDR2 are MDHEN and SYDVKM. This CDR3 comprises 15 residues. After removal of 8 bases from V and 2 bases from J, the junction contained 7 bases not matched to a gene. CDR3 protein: CASGDRGHNTGELFF. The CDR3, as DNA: TGTGCCAGCGGTGACAGGGGCCATAACACCGGGGAGCTGTTTTTT.

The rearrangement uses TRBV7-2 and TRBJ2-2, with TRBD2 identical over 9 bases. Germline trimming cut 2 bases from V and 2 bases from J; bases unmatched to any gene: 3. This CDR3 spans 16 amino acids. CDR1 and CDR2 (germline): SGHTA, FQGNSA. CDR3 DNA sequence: TGTGCCAGCAGCTTACTAGCGGGGAAAAACACCGGGGAGCTGTTTTTT. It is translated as CASSLLAGKNTGELFF.

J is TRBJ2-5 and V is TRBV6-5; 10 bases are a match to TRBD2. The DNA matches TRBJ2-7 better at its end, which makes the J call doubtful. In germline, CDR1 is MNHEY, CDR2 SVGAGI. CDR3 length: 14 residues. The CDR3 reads CASSLGLADYEQYF. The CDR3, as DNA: TGTGCCAGCAGTCTCGGACTAGCGGACTACGAGCAGTACTTC.